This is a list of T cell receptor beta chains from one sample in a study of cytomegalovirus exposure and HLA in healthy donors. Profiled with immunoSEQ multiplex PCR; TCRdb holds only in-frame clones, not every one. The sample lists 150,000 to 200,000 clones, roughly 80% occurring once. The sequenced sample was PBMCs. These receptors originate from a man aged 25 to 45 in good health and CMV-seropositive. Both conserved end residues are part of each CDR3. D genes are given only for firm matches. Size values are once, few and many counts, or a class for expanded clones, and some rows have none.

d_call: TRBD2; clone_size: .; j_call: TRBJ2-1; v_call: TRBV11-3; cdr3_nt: TGTGCCAGCAGCAACCGACTAGCGGCCTACAATGAGCAGTTCTTC; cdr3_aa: CASSNRLAAYNEQFF
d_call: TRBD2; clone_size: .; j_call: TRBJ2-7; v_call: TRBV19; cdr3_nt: TGTGCCAGTAGTCCCTCCCCCCCTAGCGGGGGATCGTCCTACGAGCAGTACTTC; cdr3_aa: CASSPSPPSGGSSYEQYF
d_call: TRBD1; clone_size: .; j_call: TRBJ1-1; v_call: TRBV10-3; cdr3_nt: TGTGCCATCAGTGAGCCGACAGGGTTCCCCATGAACACTGAAGCTTTCTTT; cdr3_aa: CAISEPTGFPMNTEAFF
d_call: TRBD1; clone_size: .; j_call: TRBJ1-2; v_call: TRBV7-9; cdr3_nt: TGTGCCAGCAGCGGTAGACAGGGGAGGCACTATGGCTACACCTTC; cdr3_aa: CASSGRQGRHYGYTF
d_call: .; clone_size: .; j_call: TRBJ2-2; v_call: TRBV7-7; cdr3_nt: TGTGCCAGCAGCCCATCCCTCGGGGGACCGAACACCGGGGAGCTGTTTTTT; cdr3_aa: CASSPSLGGPNTGELFF
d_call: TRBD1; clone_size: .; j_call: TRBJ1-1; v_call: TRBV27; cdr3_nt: TGTGCCAGCAGTCCAAAACGTTTGAAGAGGGGGCCCCAAGGGAACACTGAAGCTTTCTTT; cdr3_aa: CASSPKRLKRGPQGNTEAFF
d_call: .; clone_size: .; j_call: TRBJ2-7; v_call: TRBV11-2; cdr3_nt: TGTGCCAGCAGCTTGCCCTCCCCTCCGGGACAACAAAAGGACGAGCAGTACTTC; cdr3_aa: CASSLPSPPGQQKDEQYF
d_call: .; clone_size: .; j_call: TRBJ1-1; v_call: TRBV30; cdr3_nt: TGTGCCCAAAGGCCGGGAGCTAGGAACACTGAAGCTTTCTTT; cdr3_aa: CAQRPGARNTEAFF
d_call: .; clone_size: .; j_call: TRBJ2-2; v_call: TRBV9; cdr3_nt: TGTGCCAGCAGCGGGAGGGGACCCGGGTCCGGGGAGCTGTTTTTT; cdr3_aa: CASSGRGPGSGELFF
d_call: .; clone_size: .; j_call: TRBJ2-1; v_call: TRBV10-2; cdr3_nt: TGCGCCAGCAGTGACAGAAGTAACAATGAGCAGTTCTTC; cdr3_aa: CASSDRSNNEQFF
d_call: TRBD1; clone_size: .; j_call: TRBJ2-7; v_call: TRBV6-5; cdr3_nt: TGTGCCAGCAGTTACTCGATTGGACAGGAGACCTACGAGCAGTACTTC; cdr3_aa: CASSYSIGQETYEQYF
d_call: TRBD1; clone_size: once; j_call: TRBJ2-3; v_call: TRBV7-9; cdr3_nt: TGTGCCACCGCTTGGGACAGGGGGACAGATACGCAGTATTTT; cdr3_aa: CATAWDRGTDTQYF
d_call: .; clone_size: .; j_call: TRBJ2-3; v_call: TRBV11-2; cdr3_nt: TGTGCCAGCAGCTTTAGGGGCAGGGGAAGCACAGATACGCAGTATTTT; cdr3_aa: CASSFRGRGSTDTQYF
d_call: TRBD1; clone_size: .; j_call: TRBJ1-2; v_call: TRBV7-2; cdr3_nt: TGTGCCAGCAGCTTTACCGGGACAGGGGACTATGGCTACACCTTC; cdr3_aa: CASSFTGTGDYGYTF
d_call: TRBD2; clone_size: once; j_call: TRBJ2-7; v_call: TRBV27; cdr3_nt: TGTGCCAGCAGTCCCATAGCGGGATCTAACTACGAGCAGTACTTC; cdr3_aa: CASSPIAGSNYEQYF
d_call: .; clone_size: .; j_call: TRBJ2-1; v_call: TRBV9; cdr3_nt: TGTGCCAGCAGCGTACTGGGCCTAGCCAATGAGCAGTTCTTC; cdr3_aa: CASSVLGLANEQFF
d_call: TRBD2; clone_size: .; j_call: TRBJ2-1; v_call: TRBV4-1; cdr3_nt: TGCGCCAGCAGCCAAGGGCAGCCAACGGGACTAGCGTTTTACAATGAGCAGTTCTTC; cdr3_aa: CASSQGQPTGLAFYNEQFF
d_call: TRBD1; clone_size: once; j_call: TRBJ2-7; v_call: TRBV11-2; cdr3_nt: TGTGCCAGCACCCGGACAGGGACTTCCTACGAGCAGTACTTC; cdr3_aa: CASTRTGTSYEQYF
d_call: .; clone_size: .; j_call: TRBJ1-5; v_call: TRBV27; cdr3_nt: TGTGCCAGCAGTCCCAGGGATAGCAATCAGCCCCAGCATTTT; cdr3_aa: CASSPRDSNQPQHF
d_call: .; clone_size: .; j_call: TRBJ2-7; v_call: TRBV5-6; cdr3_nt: TGTGCCAGCAGCCCCGGAGGTGGCTACGAGCAGTACTTC; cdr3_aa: CASSPGGGYEQYF
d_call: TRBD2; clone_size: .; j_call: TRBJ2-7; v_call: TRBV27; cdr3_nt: TGTGCCAGCAGTCTCGGGGCTGGACCACGGGGGGGGCAGTACTTC; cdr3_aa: CASSLGAGPRGGQYF
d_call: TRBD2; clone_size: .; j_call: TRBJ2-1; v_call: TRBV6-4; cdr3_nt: TGTGCCAGCAGTGACTCGGGAGAGGCGGGGGTCAGTGAGCAGTTCTTC; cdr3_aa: CASSDSGEAGVSEQFF
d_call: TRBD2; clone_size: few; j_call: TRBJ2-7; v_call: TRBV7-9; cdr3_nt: TGTGCCAGCAGCTCCGAGCGGGAGGCTTACGAGCAGTACTTC; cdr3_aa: CASSSEREAYEQYF
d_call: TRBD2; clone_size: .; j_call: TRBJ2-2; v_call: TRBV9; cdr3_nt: TGTGCCAGCAGCTGGCATCTAGCGGGAGGGATCTTCACCGGGGAGCTGTTTTTT; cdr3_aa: CASSWHLAGGIFTGELFF
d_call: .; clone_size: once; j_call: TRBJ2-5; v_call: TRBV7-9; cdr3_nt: TGTTCCAGCAGCTTAGGATCAGGGCGGGAGACCCAGTACTTC; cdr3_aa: CSSSLGSGRETQYF
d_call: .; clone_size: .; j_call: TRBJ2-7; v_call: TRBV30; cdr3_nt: TGTGCCTGGAGTGTACAGGGATCCGAGCAGTACTTC; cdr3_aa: CAWSVQGSEQYF
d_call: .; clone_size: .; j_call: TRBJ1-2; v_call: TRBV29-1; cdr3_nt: TGCAGCGCAACAGATAACTATGGCTACACCTTC; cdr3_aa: CSATDNYGYTF
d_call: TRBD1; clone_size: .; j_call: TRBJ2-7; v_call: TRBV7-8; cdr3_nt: TGTGCCAGCAGCTTAGGGGGGACAGCCGAGCAGTACTTC; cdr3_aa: CASSLGGTAEQYF
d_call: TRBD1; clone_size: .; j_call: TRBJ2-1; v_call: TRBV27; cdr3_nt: TGTGCCAGCAGTTCGACAGGGGTTATCAGTGAGCAGTTCTTC; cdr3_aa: CASSSTGVISEQFF
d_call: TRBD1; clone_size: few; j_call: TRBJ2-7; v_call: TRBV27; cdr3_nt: TGTGCCAGCAGTTTATCGTCGGGACAGGTACCCTACGAGCAGTACTTC; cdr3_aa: CASSLSSGQVPYEQYF
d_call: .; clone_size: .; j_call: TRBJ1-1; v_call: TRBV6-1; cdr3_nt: TGTGCCAGCAGTGAAAGGAGTCACTGGGACACTGAAGCTTTCTTT; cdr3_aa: CASSERSHWDTEAFF
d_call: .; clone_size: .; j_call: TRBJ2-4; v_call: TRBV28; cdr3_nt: TGTGCCAGCAGTCCTCTTTGGGGGGTGAGAAACATTCAGTACTTC; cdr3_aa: CASSPLWGVRNIQYF
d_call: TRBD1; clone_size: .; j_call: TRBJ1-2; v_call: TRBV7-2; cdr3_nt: TGTGCCAGCAGCTTAGAGGGACAGGGCTATGGCTACACCTTC; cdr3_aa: CASSLEGQGYGYTF
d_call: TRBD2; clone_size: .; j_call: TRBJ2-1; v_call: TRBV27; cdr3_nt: TGTGCCAGCACGCTAGCGGGAGGTTACAATGAGCAGTTCTTC; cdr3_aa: CASTLAGGYNEQFF
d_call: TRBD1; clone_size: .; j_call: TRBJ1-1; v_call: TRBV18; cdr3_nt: TGTGCCAGCTCACCCGGACAGGACACTGAAGCTTTCTTT; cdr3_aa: CASSPGQDTEAFF
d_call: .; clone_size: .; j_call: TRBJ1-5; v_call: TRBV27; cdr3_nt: TGTGCCAGCAGACGACAGGTCGGTGGTCAGCCCCAGCATTTT; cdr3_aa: CASRRQVGGQPQHF
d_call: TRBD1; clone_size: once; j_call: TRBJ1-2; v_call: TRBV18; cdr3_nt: TGTGCCAGCTCACCACCCGGACAGGTCCCCTATGGCTACACCTTC; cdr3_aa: CASSPPGQVPYGYTF
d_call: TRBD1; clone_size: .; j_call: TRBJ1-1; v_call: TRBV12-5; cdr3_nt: TGTGCTAGTGGTGAGGGACAGGGGGCGGGGAACACTGAAGCTTTCTTT; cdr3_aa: CASGEGQGAGNTEAFF
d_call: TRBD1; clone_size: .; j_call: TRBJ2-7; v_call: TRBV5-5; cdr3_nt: TGTGCCAGCAGCTTGGAGACAGGGGGTCACTACGAGCAGTACTTC; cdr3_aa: CASSLETGGHYEQYF
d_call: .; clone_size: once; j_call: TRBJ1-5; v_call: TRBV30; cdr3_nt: TGTGCCTGGAGTGGGCCCACTAGCAATCAGCCCCAGCATTTT; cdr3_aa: CAWSGPTSNQPQHF
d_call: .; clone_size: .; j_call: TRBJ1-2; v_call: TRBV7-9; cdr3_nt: TGTGCCAGCAGCTCCGACTCGGTCTATGGCTACACCTTC; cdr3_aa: CASSSDSVYGYTF
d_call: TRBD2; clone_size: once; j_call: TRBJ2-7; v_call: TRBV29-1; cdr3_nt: TGCAGCGTTGAGGGCGGGAGCCCTCCCTACGAGCAGTACTTC; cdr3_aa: CSVEGGSPPYEQYF
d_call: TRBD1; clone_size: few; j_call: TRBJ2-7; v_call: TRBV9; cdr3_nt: TGTGCCAGCAGCGTAGGGGGACAGATCACCTACGAGCAGTACTTC; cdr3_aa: CASSVGGQITYEQYF
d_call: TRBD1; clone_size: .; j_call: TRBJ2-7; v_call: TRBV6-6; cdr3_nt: TGTGCCAGCAGTCTTAGACAGGGGGGCCCCTACGAGCAGTACTTC; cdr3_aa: CASSLRQGGPYEQYF
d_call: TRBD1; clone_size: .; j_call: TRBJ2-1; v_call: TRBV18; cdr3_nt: TGTGCCAGCTCACCTAACACAGGGGGAAATGAGCAGTTCTTC; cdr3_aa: CASSPNTGGNEQFF
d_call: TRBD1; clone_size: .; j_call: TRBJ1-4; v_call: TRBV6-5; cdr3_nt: TGTGCCAGCAGTTCCAGGGGGCAGGCTAATGAAAAACTGTTTTTT; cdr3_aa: CASSSRGQANEKLFF
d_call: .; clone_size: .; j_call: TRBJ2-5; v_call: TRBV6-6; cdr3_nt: TGTGCCAGCAGTTACTCCCCCCGGGAGACCCAGTACTTC; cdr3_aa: CASSYSPRETQYF